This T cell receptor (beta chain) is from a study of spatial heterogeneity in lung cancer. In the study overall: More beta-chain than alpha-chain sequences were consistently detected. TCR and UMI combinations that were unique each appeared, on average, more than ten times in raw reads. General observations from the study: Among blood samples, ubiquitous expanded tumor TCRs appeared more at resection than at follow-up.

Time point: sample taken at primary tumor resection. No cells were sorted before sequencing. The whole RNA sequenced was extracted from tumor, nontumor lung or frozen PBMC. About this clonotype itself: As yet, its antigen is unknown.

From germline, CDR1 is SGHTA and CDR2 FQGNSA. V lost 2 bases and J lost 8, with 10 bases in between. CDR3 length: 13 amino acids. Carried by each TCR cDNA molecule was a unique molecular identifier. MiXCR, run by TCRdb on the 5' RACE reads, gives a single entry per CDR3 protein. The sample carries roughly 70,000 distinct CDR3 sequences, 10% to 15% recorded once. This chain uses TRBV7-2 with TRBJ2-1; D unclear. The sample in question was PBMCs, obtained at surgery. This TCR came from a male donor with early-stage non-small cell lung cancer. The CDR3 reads CASSLLGVDEQFF. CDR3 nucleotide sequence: TGTGCCAGCAGCTTACTCGGCGTTGATGAGCAGTTCTTC.